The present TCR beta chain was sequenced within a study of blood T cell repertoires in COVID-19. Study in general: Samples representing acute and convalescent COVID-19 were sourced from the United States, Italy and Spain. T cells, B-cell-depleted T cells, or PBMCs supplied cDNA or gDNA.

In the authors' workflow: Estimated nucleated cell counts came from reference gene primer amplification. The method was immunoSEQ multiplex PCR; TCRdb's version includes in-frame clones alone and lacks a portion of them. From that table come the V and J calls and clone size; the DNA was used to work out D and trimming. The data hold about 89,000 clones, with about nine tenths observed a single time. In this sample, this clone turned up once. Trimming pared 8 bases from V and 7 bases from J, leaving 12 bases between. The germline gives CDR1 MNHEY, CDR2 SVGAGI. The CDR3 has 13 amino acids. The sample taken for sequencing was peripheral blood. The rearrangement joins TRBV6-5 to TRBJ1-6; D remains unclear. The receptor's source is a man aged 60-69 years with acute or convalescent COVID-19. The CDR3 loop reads CASRGIGNSPLHF. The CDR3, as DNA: TGTGCCAGCCGAGGGATTGGGAATTCACCCCTCCACTTT.